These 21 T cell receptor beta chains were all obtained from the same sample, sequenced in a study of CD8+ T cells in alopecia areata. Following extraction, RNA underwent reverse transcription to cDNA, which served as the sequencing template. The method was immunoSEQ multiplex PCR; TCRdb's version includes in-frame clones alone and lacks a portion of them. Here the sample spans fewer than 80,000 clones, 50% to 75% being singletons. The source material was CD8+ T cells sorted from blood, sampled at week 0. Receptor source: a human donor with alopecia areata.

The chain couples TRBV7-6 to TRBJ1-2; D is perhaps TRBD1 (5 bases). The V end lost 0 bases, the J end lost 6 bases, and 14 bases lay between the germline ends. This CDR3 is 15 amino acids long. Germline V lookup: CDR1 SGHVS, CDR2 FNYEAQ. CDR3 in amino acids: CASSLAREGLDGYTF. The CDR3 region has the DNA TGTGCCAGCAGCTTAGCGCGAGAGGGGTTAGATGGCTACACCTTC.

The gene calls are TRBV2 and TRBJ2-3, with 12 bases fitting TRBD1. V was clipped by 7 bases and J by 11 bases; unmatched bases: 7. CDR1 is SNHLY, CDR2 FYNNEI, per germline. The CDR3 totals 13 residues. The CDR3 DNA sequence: TGTGCCAGCACGGGACAGGGGGCTCAGGGGCAGTATTTT. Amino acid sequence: CASTGQGAQGQYF.

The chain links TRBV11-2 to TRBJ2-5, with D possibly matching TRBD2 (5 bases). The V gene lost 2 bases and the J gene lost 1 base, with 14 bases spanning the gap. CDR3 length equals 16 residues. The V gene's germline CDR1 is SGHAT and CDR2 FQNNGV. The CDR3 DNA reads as TGTGCCAGCAGCTTAAATAGGTTTGGACTCCAAGAGACCCAGTACTTC. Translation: CASSLNRFGLQETQYF. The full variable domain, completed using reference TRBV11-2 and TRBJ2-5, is EAGVAQSPRYKIIEKRQSVAFWCNPISGHATLYWYQQILGQGPKLLIQFQNNGVVDDSQLPKDRFSAERLKGVDSTLKIQPAKLEDSAVYLCASSLNRFGLQETQYFGPGTRLLVL.

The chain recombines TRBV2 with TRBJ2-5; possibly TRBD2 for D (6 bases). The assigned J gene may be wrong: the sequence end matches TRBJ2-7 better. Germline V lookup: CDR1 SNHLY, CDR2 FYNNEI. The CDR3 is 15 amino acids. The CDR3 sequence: CASNGRGGEDYEQYF. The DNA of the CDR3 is TGTGCCAGCAATGGGCGCGGAGGGGAGGACTACGAGCAGTACTTC.

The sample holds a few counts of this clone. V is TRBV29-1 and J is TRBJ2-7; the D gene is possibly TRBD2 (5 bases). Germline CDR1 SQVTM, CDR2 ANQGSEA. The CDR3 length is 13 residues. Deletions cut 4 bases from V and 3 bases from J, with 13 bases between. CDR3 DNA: TGCAGCGTTGCGCCTAGCATACTCTACGAGCAGTACTTC. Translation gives CSVAPSILYEQYF.

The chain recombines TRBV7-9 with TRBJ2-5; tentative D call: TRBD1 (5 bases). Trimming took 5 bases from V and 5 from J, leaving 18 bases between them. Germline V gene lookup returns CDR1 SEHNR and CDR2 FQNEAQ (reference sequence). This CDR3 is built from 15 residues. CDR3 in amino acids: CASSSSWGLGETQYF. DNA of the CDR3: TGTGCCAGCAGCAGCTCATGGGGCCTCGGGGAGACCCAGTACTTC.

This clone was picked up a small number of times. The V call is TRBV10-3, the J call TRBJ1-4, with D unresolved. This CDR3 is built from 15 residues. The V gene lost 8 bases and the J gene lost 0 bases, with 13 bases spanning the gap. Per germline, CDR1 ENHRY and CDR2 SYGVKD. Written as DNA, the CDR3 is TGTGCCATCGGCCCCGCGGGTTCAACTAATGAAAAACTGTTTTTT. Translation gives CAIGPAGSTNEKLFF.

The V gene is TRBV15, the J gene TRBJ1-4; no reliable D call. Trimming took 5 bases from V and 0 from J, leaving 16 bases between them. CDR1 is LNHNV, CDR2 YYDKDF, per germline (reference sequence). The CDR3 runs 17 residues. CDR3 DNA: TGTGCCACCAGCCGGACCGCGACCTCTTCAACTAATGAAAAACTGTTTTTT. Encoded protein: CATSRTATSSTNEKLFF.

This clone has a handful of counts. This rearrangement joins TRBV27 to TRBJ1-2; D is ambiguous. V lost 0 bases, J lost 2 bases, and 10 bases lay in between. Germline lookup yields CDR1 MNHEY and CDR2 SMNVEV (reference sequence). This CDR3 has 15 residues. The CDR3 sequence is CASSLSGRMNYGYTF. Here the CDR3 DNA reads TGTGCCAGCAGTTTATCTGGTCGAATGAACTATGGCTACACCTTC.

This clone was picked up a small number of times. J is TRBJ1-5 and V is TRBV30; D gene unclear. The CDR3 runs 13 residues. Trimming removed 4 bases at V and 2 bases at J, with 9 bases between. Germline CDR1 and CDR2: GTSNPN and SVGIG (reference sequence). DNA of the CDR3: TGTGCCTGGAAGTCGCAGGGCAATCAGCCCCAGCATTTT. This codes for CAWKSQGNQPQHF.

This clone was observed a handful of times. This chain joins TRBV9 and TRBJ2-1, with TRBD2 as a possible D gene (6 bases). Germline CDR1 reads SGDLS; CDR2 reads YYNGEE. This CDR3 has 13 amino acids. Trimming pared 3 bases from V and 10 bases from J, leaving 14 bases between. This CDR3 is CASSASAVLEQFF. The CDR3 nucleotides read TGTGCCAGCAGCGCTAGCGCGGTTCTCGAGCAGTTCTTC.

CDR3 amino acids: CAWSRTGGEDTQYF. DNA for the CDR3: TGTGCCTGGAGTCGTACAGGGGGCGAAGATACGCAGTATTTT. The chain links TRBV30 to TRBJ2-3; TRBD1 matches 9 bases. The CDR3 totals 14 residues. The trim removed 2 bases at V and 5 bases at J, leaving 5 bases unmatched. Germline V gives CDR1 GTSNPN, CDR2 SVGIG (reference sequence).

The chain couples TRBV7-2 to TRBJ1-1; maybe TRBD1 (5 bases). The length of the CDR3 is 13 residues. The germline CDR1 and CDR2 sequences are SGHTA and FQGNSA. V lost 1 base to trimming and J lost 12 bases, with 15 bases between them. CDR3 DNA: TGTGCCAGCAGCTTAGGGTCGGGAGGGGAGCCTTTCTTT. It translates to CASSLGSGGEPFF.

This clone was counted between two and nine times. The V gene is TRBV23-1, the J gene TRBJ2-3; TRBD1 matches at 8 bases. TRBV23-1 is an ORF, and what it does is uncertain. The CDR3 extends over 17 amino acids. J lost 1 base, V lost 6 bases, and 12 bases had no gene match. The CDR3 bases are TGCGCCAGCAGCCAAGCGCTCCCGGGACAGGGCACAGATACGCAGTATTTT. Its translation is CASSQALPGQGTDTQYF.

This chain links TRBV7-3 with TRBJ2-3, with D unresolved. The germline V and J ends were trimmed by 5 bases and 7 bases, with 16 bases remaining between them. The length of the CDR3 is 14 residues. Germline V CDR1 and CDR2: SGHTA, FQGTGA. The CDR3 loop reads CASSPSGPPNTQYF. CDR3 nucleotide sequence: TGTGCCAGCAGCCCCTCGGGTCCCCCCAATACGCAGTATTTT.

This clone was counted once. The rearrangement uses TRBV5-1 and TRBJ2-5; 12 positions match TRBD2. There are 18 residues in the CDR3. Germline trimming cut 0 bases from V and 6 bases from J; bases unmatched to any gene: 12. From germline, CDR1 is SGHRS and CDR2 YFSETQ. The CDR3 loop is CASSLANRGLAGAKTQYF. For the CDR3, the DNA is TGCGCCAGCAGCTTGGCCAACCGGGGACTAGCGGGTGCGAAGACCCAGTACTTC.

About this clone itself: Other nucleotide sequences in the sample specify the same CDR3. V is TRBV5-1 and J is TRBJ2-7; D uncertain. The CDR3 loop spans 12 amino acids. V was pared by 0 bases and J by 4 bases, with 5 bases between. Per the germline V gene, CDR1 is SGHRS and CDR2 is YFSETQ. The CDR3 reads CASSLEGYEQYF. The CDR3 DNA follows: TGCGCCAGCAGCTTGGAGGGTTACGAGCAGTACTTC.

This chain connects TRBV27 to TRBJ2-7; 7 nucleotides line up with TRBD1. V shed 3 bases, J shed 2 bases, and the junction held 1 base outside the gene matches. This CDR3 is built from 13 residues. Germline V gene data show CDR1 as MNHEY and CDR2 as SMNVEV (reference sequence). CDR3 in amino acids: CASSFTGAYEQYF. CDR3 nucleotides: TGTGCCAGCAGTTTCACAGGGGCCTACGAGCAGTACTTC.

The chain's CDR3 is CSVGDPEAFF. CDR3 nucleotide sequence: TGCAGCGTAGGCGACCCCGAAGCTTTCTTT. The chain uses TRBV29-1 and TRBJ1-1; D is uncertain. The germline CDR1 and CDR2 sequences are SQVTM and ANQGSEA. V was pared by 6 bases and J by 8 bases, with 10 bases between. The CDR3 totals 10 residues.

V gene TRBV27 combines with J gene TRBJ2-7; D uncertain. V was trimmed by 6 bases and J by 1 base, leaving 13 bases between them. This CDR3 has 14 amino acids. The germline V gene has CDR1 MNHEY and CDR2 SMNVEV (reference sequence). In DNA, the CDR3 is TGTGCCAGCAGCCGAACGGCACTTTCCTACGAGCAGTACTTC. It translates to CASSRTALSYEQYF.

The CDR3 bases are TGTGCCTGGAGTGTACTTGGCGGTGAGCAGTTCTTC. It codes for CAWSVLGGEQFF. The rearrangement joins TRBV30 to TRBJ2-1; D gene uncertain. The CDR3 is 12 amino acids. V shed 0 bases and J shed 9 bases, with 9 bases lying between them. Germline V gene data show CDR1 as GTSNPN and CDR2 as SVGIG (reference sequence).